Listed below are T cell receptor beta chains from one sample, sequenced in a study of T cells after yellow fever vaccination. TCRdb passed the 5' RACE reads through MiXCR, listing each CDR3 protein once. The table includes some 99,000 distinct CDR3 sequences, about 6% detected once. Here the sequenced sample was CD8+ T cells sorted from PBMCs, taken 10 days after the yellow fever booster vaccination. The receptor source for this set is a man between 18 and 29 years old who received the YFV17D yellow fever vaccine. CDR3s include the opening cysteine and the closing phenylalanine or tryptophan. Only part of the rows carry a size: once, few, many, or a class if the clone is expanded.

j_call,clone_size,v_call,cdr3_aa
TRBJ2-1,few,TRBV7-8,CASSLTESSYNEQFF
TRBJ2-1,many,TRBV6-2/TRBV6-3,CASTTGLAGGIYNEQFF
TRBJ2-3,few,TRBV28,CASSLDRYTDTQYF
TRBJ2-7,few,TRBV12-3/TRBV12-4,CASSDPPGAKYEQYF
TRBJ1-1,.,TRBV24-1,CATSQDRGVTEAFF
TRBJ1-3,few,TRBV19,CASSGTGRSGNTIYF
TRBJ2-5,.,TRBV7-2,CASSSPGVGAKKETQYF
TRBJ2-1,.,TRBV11-2,CASSLELASEQFF
TRBJ2-3,.,TRBV29-1,CSVGGASGEFSTDTQYF
TRBJ1-1,.,TRBV7-6,CASSGTVYTEAFF
TRBJ1-1,few,TRBV29-1,CSVEGSEGEAEAFF
TRBJ2-5,many,TRBV7-3,CASSLGRGAQTQYF
TRBJ2-1,many,TRBV7-6,CASSLDPSGGQYNEQFF
TRBJ2-7,few,TRBV5-4,CASSFSGGAGEQYF
TRBJ1-5,few,TRBV6-2/TRBV6-3,CASSGGGQPQHF
TRBJ2-3,few,TRBV4-3,CASSQDPPGRSTDTQYF
TRBJ2-3,.,TRBV7-6,CASSLGGGTTDTQYF
TRBJ2-5,many,TRBV20-1,CSAAGARETQYF
TRBJ2-3,many,TRBV7-9,CASTLALAGGDTQYF
TRBJ1-1,.,TRBV5-1,CASSDRGGTEAFF
TRBJ1-5,.,TRBV6-6,CASTTGGNQPQHF
TRBJ2-5,.,TRBV7-9,CASSSTGTSGQETQYF
TRBJ1-5,few,TRBV25-1,CASSEIERDQPQHF
TRBJ2-7,.,TRBV4-2,CASRQTGGSYEQYF
TRBJ2-5,few,TRBV7-8,CASSLVMGVETQYF
TRBJ2-1,few,TRBV27,CASSLGLGQGMNEQFF
TRBJ2-6,.,TRBV11-2,CASELRVGGANVLTF
TRBJ1-1,.,TRBV5-6,CASSLTTGNTEAFF
TRBJ2-3,.,TRBV12-3/TRBV12-4,CASTLGTSSTDTQYF
TRBJ2-1,many,TRBV20-1,CSAPRTGLGSYNEQFF
TRBJ1-5,few,TRBV30,CAWNRNSNQPQHF
TRBJ2-1,.,TRBV19,CASSAWGYEQFF
TRBJ1-4,few,TRBV12-5,CAGIPGQGNEKLFF
TRBJ1-2,.,TRBV28,CASSSQTRQVLTF
TRBJ2-7,.,TRBV29-1,CSVVVEEKSYEQYF
TRBJ1-2,.,TRBV20-1,CSAKIYEVLGYGYTF
TRBJ2-5,few,TRBV6-2/TRBV6-3,CASSSQMDSSRETQYF
TRBJ2-2,many,TRBV5-4,CASSLGPGQGYTGELFF
TRBJ2-5,few,TRBV9,CASRPGQGGGETQYF
TRBJ1-1,few,TRBV6-5,CASSSRNTEAFF
TRBJ2-4,few,TRBV20-1,CSVGVWTKGLAKNIQYF
TRBJ2-1,.,TRBV29-1,CSVDEVAGGYEQFF
TRBJ1-1,.,TRBV10-3,CAISVPETDGEAFF
TRBJ1-6,few,TRBV7-9,CASRDTAGGSPLHF
TRBJ2-5,few,TRBV4-3,CASSQGKELIQETQYF
TRBJ2-1,.,TRBV7-9,CASSYEGQNEQFF
TRBJ2-7,many,TRBV7-9,CASSFQTAYEQYF
TRBJ2-3,many,TRBV5-1,CASSAGQGLRGNTDTQYF
TRBJ2-1,few,TRBV12-3/TRBV12-4,CASTLGSGDNEQFF
TRBJ2-4,many,TRBV6-2/TRBV6-3,CASSYSAGGLTKNIQYF
TRBJ2-7,few,TRBV12-3/TRBV12-4,CASSFSGGPYEQYF
TRBJ1-1,few,TRBV3-1,CASSHFTEGRSEAFF